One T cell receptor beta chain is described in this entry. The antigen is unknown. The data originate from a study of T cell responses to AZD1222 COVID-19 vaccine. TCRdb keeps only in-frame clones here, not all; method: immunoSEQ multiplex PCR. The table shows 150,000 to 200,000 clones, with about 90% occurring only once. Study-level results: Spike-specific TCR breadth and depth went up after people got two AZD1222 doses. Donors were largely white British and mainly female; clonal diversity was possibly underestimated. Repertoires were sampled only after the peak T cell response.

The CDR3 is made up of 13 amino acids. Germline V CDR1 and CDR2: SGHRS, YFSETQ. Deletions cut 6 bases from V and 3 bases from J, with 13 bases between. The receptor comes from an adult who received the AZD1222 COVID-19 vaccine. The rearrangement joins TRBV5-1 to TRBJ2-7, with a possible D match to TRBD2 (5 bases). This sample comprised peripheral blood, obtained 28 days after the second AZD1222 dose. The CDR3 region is CASTLGSGYEQYF. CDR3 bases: TGCGCCAGCACCCTGGGGAGCGGCTACGAGCAGTACTTC.